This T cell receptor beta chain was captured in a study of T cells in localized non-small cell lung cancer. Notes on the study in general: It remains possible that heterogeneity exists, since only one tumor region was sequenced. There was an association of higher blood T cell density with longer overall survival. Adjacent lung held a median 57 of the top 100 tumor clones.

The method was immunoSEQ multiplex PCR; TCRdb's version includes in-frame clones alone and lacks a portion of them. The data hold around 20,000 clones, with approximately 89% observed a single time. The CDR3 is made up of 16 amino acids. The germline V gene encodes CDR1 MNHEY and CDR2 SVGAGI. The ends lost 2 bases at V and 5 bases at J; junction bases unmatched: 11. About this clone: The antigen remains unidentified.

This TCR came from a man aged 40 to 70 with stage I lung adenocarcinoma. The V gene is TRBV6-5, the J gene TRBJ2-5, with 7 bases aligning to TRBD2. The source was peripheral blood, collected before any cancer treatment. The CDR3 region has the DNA TGTGCCAGCAGTTACCGACGGACTAGAAGTCTGGAGACCCAGTACTTC. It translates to CASSYRRTRSLETQYF.